Shown below are 11 T cell receptor beta chains from a single sample sequenced in a study of human T cells and chemical hapten exposure. MiXCR was run by TCRdb on the RACE reads, yielding one entry per CDR3 protein. Among approximately 81,000 distinct CDR3 sequences listed, approximately 8.6% were seen once. Time point meaning: healthy volunteer bleed at 6 weeks. Sequencing started from total RNA isolated from unfractionated whole blood. Sequenced: whole blood. These receptors were obtained from a male donor in good health. Some clones in this sample may be carry-over from other donors' samples.

This chain joins TRBV6-6 and TRBJ2-6; TRBD1 matches at 9 bases. Germline CDR1 is MNHNY and CDR2 is SVGAGI (reference sequence). This CDR3 spans 18 amino acids. With V trimmed by 2 bases and J by 4 bases, 9 bases remained unmatched. The CDR3 reads CASSYRDREYGGANVLTF. CDR3 DNA sequence: TGTGCCAGCAGTTACCGGGACAGGGAGTACGGCGGGGCCAACGTCCTGACTTTC.

J is TRBJ1-1 and V is TRBV2; D remains unclear. This CDR3 comprises 12 residues. Trimming left V 6 bases short and J 0 bases short, with 5 bases between. Germline V lookup: CDR1 SNHLY, CDR2 FYNNEI. The CDR3 coding sequence is TGTGCCAGCAGCCGAATGAACACTGAAGCTTTCTTT. Its translation: CASSRMNTEAFF.

The table lists this clonotype with a count of one. This chain connects TRBV7-9 to TRBJ2-4; TRBD1 is a possible D gene (6 bases). Germline CDR1 is SEHNR and CDR2 is FQNEAQ (reference sequence). The CDR3 is 17 amino acids. The V end was cut by 5 bases, the J end by 0 bases, with 17 bases between. In DNA form, the CDR3 reads TGTGCCAGCAGCATCGGGACAATTCTAGTAGCCAAAAACATTCAGTACTTC. Protein sequence: CASSIGTILVAKNIQYF.

Details on this clonotype: An end of the junction differs from the germline gene, which may be a read error. This chain links TRBV6-2 or TRBV6-3 with TRBJ1-1, with 7 bases lining up with TRBD1. The germline V gene has CDR1 MNHEY and CDR2 SVGEGT. This CDR3 is 12 amino acids long. The CDR3 coding sequence is TGTGCCAGCAGTTCTGGTCTACAGGGGTTGCTCTTT. Its translation: CASSSGLQGLLF.

This clonotype came up a few times. The chain recombines TRBV6-5 with TRBJ2-3, with 14 bases identical to TRBD2. With 6 bases clipped from V and 4 bases from J, the junction kept 6 bases outside the gene matches. CDR1 is MNHEY and CDR2 is SVGAGI in the germline V gene. This CDR3 comprises 16 residues. The CDR3 reads CASSETSGGAADTQYF. The CDR3 bases are TGTGCCAGCAGCGAGACTAGCGGGGGGGCAGCAGATACGCAGTATTTT.

This clonotype was recorded a few times. V and J are TRBV20-1 and TRBJ1-4; D remains unclear. The CDR3 loop spans 12 amino acids. Germline-derived CDR1 and CDR2 are DFQATT and SNEGSKA (reference sequence). Trimming took 0 bases from V and 6 from J, leaving 5 bases between them. The CDR3 nucleotides are TGCAGTGCTAGAGATCGGGATGAAAAACTGTTTTTT. The encoded protein is CSARDRDEKLFF.

This clonotype was found many times. The gene calls are TRBV7-2 and TRBJ2-1; no reliable D call. CDR3 size: 12 residues. Trimming removed 3 bases at V and 5 bases at J, with 5 bases between. Looked up from germline, CDR1 is SGHTA and CDR2 is FQGNSA. The CDR3 sequence is CASSLMDNEQFF. The CDR3 DNA reads TGTGCCAGCAGCTTGATGGACAATGAGCAGTTCTTC.

The chain carries TRBV6-2 or TRBV6-3 and TRBJ2-3; 10 bases align to TRBD2. The CDR3 is made up of 15 amino acids. CDR1 is MNHEY and CDR2 is SVGEGT in the germline V gene. The J segment lost 1 base and the V segment lost 2 bases, leaving 0 bases of the junction unmatched. CDR3 nucleotide sequence: TGTGCCAGCAGTTACGGGACTAGCGGCACAGATACGCAGTATTTT. This codes for CASSYGTSGTDTQYF.

The CDR3 region is CSARTGTSSYEQYF. DNA for the CDR3: TGCAGTGCAAGGACAGGGACTAGCTCCTACGAGCAGTACTTC. V usage is TRBV20-1 and J usage is TRBJ2-7; perhaps D is TRBD1 or TRBD2 (8 bases each). Trimming removed 6 bases at V and 0 bases at J, with 15 bases between. Germline V gene sequence: CDR1 DFQATT, CDR2 SNEGSKA (reference sequence). The CDR3 is made up of 14 amino acids.

This clonotype was observed at least ten times. This chain uses TRBV29-1 with TRBJ1-2, with D tentatively TRBD1 (6 bases). In germline, CDR1 is SQVTM, CDR2 ANQGSEA. Deletions cut 8 bases from V and 7 bases from J, with 26 bases between. The CDR3 loop spans 15 amino acids. The DNA for the CDR3 is TGCAGCTCCTGGGGGTCCCAGGGGTTGGAGCGTGGCTACACCTTC. Amino acids: CSSWGSQGLERGYTF.

This clonotype was observed many times. The chain couples TRBV6-2 or TRBV6-3 to TRBJ2-7, with unresolved D. Germline V gene lookup returns CDR1 MNHEY and CDR2 SVGEGT. The CDR3 has 11 amino acids. Trimming pared 4 bases from V and 3 bases from J, leaving 4 bases between. CDR3 DNA: TGTGCCAGCAGTTCGGTCTACGAGCAGTACTTC. It yields the protein CASSSVYEQYF.